This TCR beta chain was obtained from a study of OX40 agonist ivuxolimab in advanced cancers. V lost 4 bases and J lost 11, with 29 bases in between. The CDR3 extends over 17 amino acids. The germline V gene has CDR1 MNHEY and CDR2 SMNVEV (reference sequence). Measured with immunoSEQ multiplex PCR; TCRdb has only the in-frame clones, and not every one. The table has over 55,000 clones, around 91% seen once. The chain combines TRBV27 with TRBJ1-1; D uncertain. Source: CD4+ or CD8+ T cells sorted from blood, taken in a trial of the OX40 agonist ivuxolimab. This TCR was sampled from an adult with an advanced solid tumor such as melanoma, head and neck, liver or kidney cancer. The CDR3 sequence is CASSSTGAVVGRSKAFF. CDR3 nucleotides: TGTGCCAGCAGTTCAACGGGTGCTGTGGTGGGTCGTTCCAAGGCTTTCTTT.